The 22 T cell receptor beta chains below all came from one sample that was sequenced in a study of blood T cell repertoires in COVID-19. Sequenced by immunoSEQ multiplex PCR; TCRdb stores in-frame clones only, minus some. Of around 140,000 clones in the sample, roughly 88% were seen once. The material sequenced was peripheral blood. These TCRs come from a man aged 45-60 years with acute or convalescent COVID-19.

V is TRBV9 and J is TRBJ2-5; D may be TRBD2 (5 bases). Trimming pared 0 bases from V and 7 bases from J, leaving 10 bases between. This CDR3 contains 13 residues. Per the germline V gene, CDR1 is SGDLS and CDR2 is YYNGEE. Here the CDR3 reads CASSVASSGTQYF. The CDR3 DNA reads TGTGCCAGCAGCGTAGCTAGCTCCGGGACCCAGTACTTC.

This chain uses TRBV6-1 with TRBJ2-7, with a possible D match to TRBD2 (5 bases). The CDR3 is made up of 14 amino acids. Looked up from germline, CDR1 is MNHNS and CDR2 is SASEGT. Trimming cost V 1 base and J 1 base, with 8 bases left between them. In nucleotides, the CDR3 is TGTGCCAGCAGTGAAGAACGGACTTCCTACGAGCAGTACTTC. It is translated as CASSEERTSYEQYF.

V is TRBV3-1 (or the pseudogene TRBV3-2) and J is TRBJ2-2; 9 positions match TRBD1. This CDR3 is 15 amino acids long. The V gene's germline CDR1 is LGHDT and CDR2 YNNKEL (reference sequence). The trim removed 2 bases at V and 12 bases at J, leaving 10 bases unmatched. CDR3 amino acids: CASSQWPGQGLKLFF. The CDR3 nucleotides read TGTGCCAGCAGCCAATGGCCGGGACAGGGATTGAAGCTGTTTTTT.

This sequence joins TRBV12-3 or TRBV12-4 and TRBJ1-2; D ambiguous. Trimming shortened V by 1 base and J by 4 bases, and 7 bases separated the two germline ends. The CDR3 consists of 13 residues. The CDR3 region has the DNA TGTGCCAGCAGTTTAGGGCAGCGCTATGGCTACACCTTC. Translated, it gives CASSLGQRYGYTF.

This clone showed up just once. The rearrangement uses TRBV18 and TRBJ1-3; TRBD1 agrees at 7 bases. The V gene end was trimmed by 5 bases and the J gene end by 1 base; junction bases not matched to a gene: 11. The CDR3 extends over 17 amino acids. The germline gives CDR1 KGHSH, CDR2 LQKENI. The CDR3 protein is CASSILQGPDSGNTIYF. The CDR3 DNA sequence: TGTGCCAGCTCAATACTACAGGGGCCAGATTCTGGAAACACCATATATTTT.

V is TRBV5-1 and J is TRBJ1-2, with D possibly TRBD1 on 5 matching bases. CDR1 and CDR2 (germline): SGHRS, YFSETQ. V was trimmed by 0 bases and J by 4 bases, leaving 19 bases between them. This CDR3 is built from 17 residues. CDR3 protein: CASSLGSRVSPSYGYTF. The CDR3 DNA is TGCGCCAGCAGCTTGGGGTCCAGGGTGAGCCCCAGCTATGGCTACACCTTC.

The genes are TRBV30 and TRBJ1-4, with D possibly being TRBD1 (5 bases). The germline V and J ends were trimmed by 3 bases and 10 bases, with 21 bases remaining between them. Germline V lookup: CDR1 GTSNPN, CDR2 SVGIG (reference sequence). The CDR3 is 15 amino acids. The CDR3 is CAWSLGGVTMGKLFF. The CDR3 DNA follows: TGTGCCTGGAGCCTCGGGGGGGTGACGATGGGAAAACTGTTTTTT.

The V gene is TRBV19, the J gene TRBJ1-4, with TRBD1 matching 7 bases. J gave up 0 bases and V 5 bases, and 3 bases lay outside the gene matches. Germline CDR1 LNHDA, CDR2 SQIVND (reference sequence). This CDR3 spans 15 amino acids. The CDR3 loop reads CASSSGQTTNEKLFF. The CDR3 DNA reads TGTGCCAGTAGTTCGGGACAGACAACTAATGAAAAACTGTTTTTT.

The chain uses TRBV28 and TRBJ1-1, with no clear D. V lost 5 bases and J 0 bases, leaving 16 bases between the germline ends. This CDR3 has 16 residues. In germline, CDR1 is MDHEN, CDR2 SYDVKM. The CDR3 DNA follows: TGTGCCAGCAGTAGCGCGGGCGCGGGGATGAACACTGAAGCTTTCTTT. Translating gives CASSSAGAGMNTEAFF.

The V and J genes are TRBV2 and TRBJ2-1; TRBD1 agrees at 8 bases. CDR1 and CDR2 from the germline V gene are SNHLY and FYNNEI. The CDR3 is made up of 15 amino acids. The junction had 10 bases not matched to a gene; V was cut back by 2 bases and J by 10 bases. The CDR3 loop is CASSETSTGGGEQFF. DNA for the CDR3: TGTGCCAGCAGTGAAACTAGCACAGGGGGTGGGGAGCAGTTCTTC.

The J gene is TRBJ1-4, the V gene TRBV6-5; D is unclear. CDR3 length: 13 amino acids. Germline assignment: CDR1 MNHEY and CDR2 SVGAGI. Trimming removed 7 bases at V and 8 bases at J, with 14 bases between. CDR3 nucleotides: TGTGCCAGCATGGAGATCTTCGGGGAAAAACTGTTTTTT. It yields the protein CASMEIFGEKLFF.

This clone was seen a single time. The DNA for the CDR3 is TGTGCCAGCAGCTTAGGCCCTAGCGTGAGCTACGAGCAGTACTTC. It translates to CASSLGPSVSYEQYF. The chain recombines TRBV13 with TRBJ2-7; D might be TRBD2 (6 bases). CDR1 is PRHDT and CDR2 is FYEKMQ in the germline V gene (reference sequence). V lost 0 bases and J 3 bases, leaving 12 bases between the germline ends. This CDR3 has 15 residues.

For this clone: Other nucleotide sequences from this sample produce the same CDR3. The chain recombines TRBV18 with TRBJ1-6; D call uncertain. V was trimmed by 3 bases and J by 8 bases, leaving 8 bases between them. The germline V gene has CDR1 KGHSH and CDR2 LQKENI. The CDR3 has 13 residues. CDR3 coding DNA: TGTGCCAGCTCACCGGGCGGGGATTCACCCCTCCACTTT. Encoded protein: CASSPGGDSPLHF.

The V gene is TRBV27, the J gene TRBJ2-1; TRBD2 is a possible D gene (5 bases). V was cut by 6 bases and J by 7 bases, with 16 bases left in between. This CDR3 spans 14 amino acids. Germline V gene data show CDR1 as MNHEY and CDR2 as SMNVEV (reference sequence). The CDR3: CASSLDWFKNEQFF. In nucleotides, the CDR3 is TGTGCCAGCAGCTTGGACTGGTTCAAGAATGAGCAGTTCTTC.

V and J are TRBV6-5 and TRBJ1-2; 7 positions agree with TRBD1. The germline V gene encodes CDR1 MNHEY and CDR2 SVGAGI. V dropped 4 bases and J dropped 1; count of bases not matched to a gene: 6. CDR3 length: 15 residues. The CDR3 DNA reads as TGTGCCAGCAGTTTTACCGGGACAGTTAACTATGGCTACACCTTC. This encodes CASSFTGTVNYGYTF.

The CDR3 DNA reads TGTGCCAGCAGCGAGGGTGCTAATCAGCCCCAGCATTTT. This sequence encodes CASSEGANQPQHF. This chain links TRBV7-3 with TRBJ1-5; D gene ambiguous. Germline V CDR1 and CDR2: SGHTA, FQGTGA. V lost 5 bases, J lost 4 bases, and 9 bases lay in between. The CDR3 is 13 residues long.

This clone was seen a single time. The V gene is TRBV7-2, the J gene TRBJ2-7; the match to TRBD2 covers 8 bases. The J segment lost 4 bases and the V segment lost 1 base, leaving 6 bases of the junction unmatched. CDR1 and CDR2 from the germline V gene are SGHTA and FQGNSA. CDR3 length equals 15 residues. The CDR3 region has the DNA TGTGCCAGCAGCTTAGGGGCTAGCGGGTCGTACGAGCAGTACTTC. Translated, it gives CASSLGASGSYEQYF.

The V gene is TRBV3-1 (or the pseudogene TRBV3-2), the J gene TRBJ2-3, with D possibly TRBD1 on 6 matching bases. This CDR3 has 17 residues. Germline V gives CDR1 LGHDT, CDR2 YNNKEL (reference sequence). The V end was cut by 0 bases, the J end by 8 bases, with 21 bases between. The CDR3 loop reads CASSQDDQGKEHGTQYF. Written as DNA, the CDR3 is TGTGCCAGCAGCCAAGATGACCAGGGGAAAGAACACGGTACGCAGTATTTT.

This chain connects TRBV5-6 to TRBJ1-5; 7 nucleotides line up with TRBD1. CDR3 size: 16 residues. Per germline, CDR1 SGHDT and CDR2 YYEEEE. The trim removed 4 bases at V and 2 bases at J, leaving 9 bases unmatched. The CDR3 coding sequence is TGTGCCAGCAGCAGGGGGCCTAACGAGGGCAATCAGCCCCAGCATTTT. It codes for CASSRGPNEGNQPQHF.

V gene TRBV19 combines with J gene TRBJ2-6; 8 nucleotides agree with TRBD1. The CDR3 is 17 amino acids. Germline loops: CDR1 LNHDA, CDR2 SQIVND (reference sequence). Germline trimming cut 8 bases from V and 0 bases from J; bases unmatched to any gene: 9. This CDR3 is CASLRTGSNSGANVLTF. Written as DNA, the CDR3 is TGTGCCAGTCTTCGGACAGGGTCGAACTCTGGGGCCAACGTCCTGACTTTC.

This CDR3 reads CASSPGQGTKQYF. In DNA form, the CDR3 reads TGCGCCAGCAGCCCCGGACAGGGAACTAAGCAGTACTTC. This chain uses TRBV5-1 with TRBJ2-7; TRBD1 agrees at 8 bases. The V segment lost 4 bases and the J segment 8 bases; nucleotides outside the gene matches: 8. The CDR3 spans 13 residues. Germline lookup yields CDR1 SGHRS and CDR2 YFSETQ.

The chain recombines TRBV29-1 with TRBJ1-1; D is unresolved. Trimming stripped 3 bases from V and 4 bases from J, with 12 bases between. Germline assignment: CDR1 SQVTM and CDR2 ANQGSEA. The CDR3 totals 13 residues. For the CDR3, the DNA is TGCAGCGTTGAGGGTGGGAGGAGCACTGAAGCTTTCTTT. Encoded protein: CSVEGGRSTEAFF.